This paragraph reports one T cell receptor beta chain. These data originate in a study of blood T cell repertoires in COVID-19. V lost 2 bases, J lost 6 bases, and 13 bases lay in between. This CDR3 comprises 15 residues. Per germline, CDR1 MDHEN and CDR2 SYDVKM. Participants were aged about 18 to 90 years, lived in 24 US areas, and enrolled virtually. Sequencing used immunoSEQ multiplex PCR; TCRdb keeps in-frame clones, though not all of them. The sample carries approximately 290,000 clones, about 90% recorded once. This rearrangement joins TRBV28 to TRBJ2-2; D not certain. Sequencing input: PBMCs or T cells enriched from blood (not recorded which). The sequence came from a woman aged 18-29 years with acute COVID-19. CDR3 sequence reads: CASSLRVVGSGELFF. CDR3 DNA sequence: TGTGCCAGCAGTTTACGGGTAGTTGGTTCCGGGGAGCTGTTTTTT. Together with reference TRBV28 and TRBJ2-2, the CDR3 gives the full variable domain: DVKVTQSSRYLVKRTGEKVFLECVQDMDHENMFWYRQDPGLGLRLIYFSYDVKMKEKGDIPEGYSVSREKKERFSLILESASTNQTSMYLCASSLRVVGSGELFFGEGSRLTVL.